This TCR beta chain comes out of a study of OX40 agonist ivuxolimab in advanced cancers. The overall study: An anti-OX40 (CD134) antibody with agonistic activity, ivuxolimab, was administered to patients.

To note about this clone: Its antigen is still unknown.

Whole-study findings and limits: Patients who responded partially at 0.1-3.0 mg/kg showed clonal expansion ranking among the lowest. Which antigen the expanded peripheral T cells recognized is unknown.

Repertoires were generated with immunoSEQ multiplex PCR, while TCRdb's copy carries only in-frame clones and drops some. Here the sample spans tens of thousands of clones, about 88% being singletons. This material consisted of CD4+ or CD8+ T cells sorted from blood, taken in a trial of the OX40 agonist ivuxolimab. This clonotype was obtained from an adult with an advanced solid tumor such as melanoma, head and neck, liver or kidney cancer.

The CDR3 coding sequence is TGTGCCAGTAGTACCGAGCCGGGACTAGCGGGAGTGGGGCAAGAGACCCAGTACTTC. It encodes CASSTEPGLAGVGQETQYF. The chain links TRBV19 to TRBJ2-5; 14 bases fit TRBD2. The CDR3 spans 19 residues. Germline V gene lookup returns CDR1 LNHDA and CDR2 SQIVND (reference sequence). The J segment lost 2 bases and the V segment lost 4 bases, leaving 12 bases of the junction unmatched.